This T cell receptor beta chain derives from a study of lymphopenia after photon versus proton radiotherapy. Overall study results and limits: Proton therapy kept repertoires fairly stable, unlike photons, which gained effector/memory cells. After lymphocyte nadir, photon-treated repertoires showed oligoclonal expansion, especially CD8+ Temra. Authors raise, but do not show, better survival with proton therapy. A bigger post-nadir fall in TCR diversity correlated inversely with survival time in deceased patients.

On this clone itself: Its antigen remains unidentified.

CDR1 is SGHTS, CDR2 YDEGEE, per germline. This CDR3 has 16 amino acids. Trimming took 0 bases from V and 2 from J; bases not matched to a gene: 4. Generated by immunoSEQ multiplex PCR, the TCRdb table keeps only in-frame clones and is missing some. The sample gives 35,000 to 45,000 clones, roughly 84% of which show up once; around 2.9% is in the top ten. This clonotype was obtained from a man aged 50-60 years with gastric cancer. The gene calls are TRBV5-8 and TRBJ2-5; TRBD2 agrees at 10 bases. Sequenced material: peripheral blood, taken from a patient treated with photon-based radiotherapy. The CDR3 DNA reads TGTGCCAGCAGCTTGGGAACTAGCGGGAAGCAAGAGACCCAGTACTTC. It translates to CASSLGTSGKQETQYF.